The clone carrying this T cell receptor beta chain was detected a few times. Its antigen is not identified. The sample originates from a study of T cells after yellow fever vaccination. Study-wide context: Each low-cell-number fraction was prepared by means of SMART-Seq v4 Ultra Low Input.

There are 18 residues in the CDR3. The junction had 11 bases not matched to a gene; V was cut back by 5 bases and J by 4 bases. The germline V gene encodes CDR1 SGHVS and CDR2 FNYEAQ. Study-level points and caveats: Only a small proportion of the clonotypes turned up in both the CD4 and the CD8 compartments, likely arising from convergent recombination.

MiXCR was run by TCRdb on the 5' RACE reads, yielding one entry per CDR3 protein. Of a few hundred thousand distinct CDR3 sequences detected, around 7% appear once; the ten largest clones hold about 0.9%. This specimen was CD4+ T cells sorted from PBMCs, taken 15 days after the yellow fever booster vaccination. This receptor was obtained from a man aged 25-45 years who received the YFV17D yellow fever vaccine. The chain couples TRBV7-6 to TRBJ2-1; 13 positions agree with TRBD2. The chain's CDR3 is CASSRDHPGLAGYNEQFF. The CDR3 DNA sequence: TGTGCCAGCAGCCGGGATCATCCGGGACTAGCGGGATACAATGAGCAGTTCTTC.